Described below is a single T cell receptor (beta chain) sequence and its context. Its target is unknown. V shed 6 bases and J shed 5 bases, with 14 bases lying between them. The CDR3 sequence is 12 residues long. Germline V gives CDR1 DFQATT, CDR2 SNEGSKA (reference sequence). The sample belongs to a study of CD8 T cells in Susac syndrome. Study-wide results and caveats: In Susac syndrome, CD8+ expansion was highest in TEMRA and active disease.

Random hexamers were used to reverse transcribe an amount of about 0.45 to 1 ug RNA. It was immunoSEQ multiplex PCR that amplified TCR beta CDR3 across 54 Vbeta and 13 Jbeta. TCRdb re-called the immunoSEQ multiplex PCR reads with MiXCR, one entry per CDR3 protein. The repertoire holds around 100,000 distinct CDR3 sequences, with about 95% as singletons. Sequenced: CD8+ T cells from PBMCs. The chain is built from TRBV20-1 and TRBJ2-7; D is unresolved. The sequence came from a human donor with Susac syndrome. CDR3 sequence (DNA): TGCAGTGCCTACCAGGATTGGAACGAGCAGTACTTC. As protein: CSAYQDWNEQYF.